This T cell receptor (beta chain) was observed in a study of beta chain features in type 1 diabetes. From germline, CDR1 is SQVTM and CDR2 ANQGSEA. The trim removed 7 bases at V and 5 bases at J, leaving 14 bases unmatched. This CDR3 spans 15 amino acids. All of the isolated RNA was reverse transcribed, so expressed TCRB transcripts were sequenced. The method was immunoSEQ multiplex PCR; TCRdb's version includes in-frame clones alone and lacks a portion of them. The sample yields hundreds of thousands of clones, 11% seen once. The TCR was taken from a woman between 25 and 40 years old in good health. Sequencing input: naive CD4+ T cells from blood. The chain couples TRBV29-1 to TRBJ2-5, with TRBD1 identical over 9 bases. Written as DNA, the CDR3 is TGCAGCGGGGGGTTCGGGACAGGGCCGGGTGAGACCCAGTACTTC. This codes for CSGGFGTGPGETQYF.